These 15 T cell receptor beta chains were sequenced from one sample in a study of long-term antiretroviral therapy in people with HIV. Researchers report immunoSEQ v3.0 was run at survey level. Only in-frame clones appear in the TCRdb table, and some are missing; sequencing was by immunoSEQ multiplex PCR. The sample consists of roughly 38,000 clones, roughly four fifths of them appearing once. The source material was unsorted PBMCs, sampled 0.3 years after starting antiretroviral therapy. The receptors derive from a man between 18 and 35 years old with HIV.

This clone appeared once. The V gene is TRBV6-5, the J gene TRBJ2-7; 7 bases are shared with TRBD1. Germline V lookup: CDR1 MNHEY, CDR2 SVGAGI. The V segment lost 10 bases and the J segment 5 bases; nucleotides outside the gene matches: 8. CDR3 length equals 12 residues. This CDR3 is CATSTGNHEQYF. The CDR3 region has the DNA TGTGCCACCTCGACAGGGAACCACGAGCAGTACTTC.

The chain has TRBV5-1 and TRBJ2-3; tentatively, D is TRBD1 (5 bases). This CDR3 is built from 15 residues. Germline values: CDR1 SGHRS, CDR2 YFSETQ. With 2 bases removed from V and 1 base from J, the gap between germline ends came to 11 bases. CDR3 coding DNA: TGCGCCAGCAGCTTTTCAGGGCCCGGCACAGATACGCAGTATTTT. Its protein product is CASSFSGPGTDTQYF.

The CDR3 nucleotides are TGTGCCAGCAGTTTCACGGGAGTGGCCCTCTACGAGCAGTACTTC. This gives the protein CASSFTGVALYEQYF. The chain recombines TRBV28 with TRBJ2-7; a weak D match, TRBD2 (6 bases). Germline CDR1 reads MDHEN; CDR2 reads SYDVKM. Trimming left V 3 bases short and J 3 bases short, with 15 bases between. The CDR3 runs 15 residues.

This rearrangement joins TRBV7-8 to TRBJ2-1, with D possibly matching TRBD2 (6 bases). The CDR3 consists of 15 residues. Trimming stripped 5 bases from V and 2 bases from J, with 13 bases between. Germline-derived CDR1 and CDR2 are SGHVS and FQNEAQ. CDR3 in amino acids: CASSTRLGPYNEQFF. The CDR3 DNA reads as TGTGCCAGCAGCACCCGACTAGGTCCCTACAATGAGCAGTTCTTC.

V usage is TRBV2 and J usage is TRBJ1-1; unclear D gene. Between the trimmed V and J ends, which lost 0 bases and 3 bases, there was a span of 14 bases. The germline V gene has CDR1 SNHLY and CDR2 FYNNEI. The CDR3 runs to 16 residues. CDR3 DNA: TGTGCCAGCAGTGAAGCTTCAGACCCTTTGTACACTGAAGCTTTCTTT. Protein: CASSEASDPLYTEAFF.

The chain uses TRBV28 and TRBJ2-5; D is unresolved. The CDR3 is 14 residues long. V lost 2 bases, J lost 4 bases, and 11 bases lay in between. Germline assignment: CDR1 MDHEN and CDR2 SYDVKM. For the CDR3, the DNA is TGTGCCAGCAGTTTAGGAAGCGTTGGAGAGACCCAGTACTTC. The encoded protein is CASSLGSVGETQYF.

This chain links TRBV4-1 with TRBJ2-3, with D unclear. Germline CDR1 reads MGHRA; CDR2 reads YSYEKL. With 0 bases removed from V and 8 bases from J, the gap between germline ends came to 6 bases. CDR3 length equals 12 residues. CDR3 nucleotides: TGCGCCAGCAGCCAAGAGTGGGGTACGCAGTATTTT. This encodes CASSQEWGTQYF.

V is TRBV5-4 and J is TRBJ1-4; possible D gene TRBD1, 5 bases. The V end was cut by 0 bases, the J end by 6 bases, with 15 bases between. CDR3 size: 16 residues. The germline CDR1 and CDR2 sequences are SGHNT and YYREEE (reference sequence). As DNA, the CDR3 is TGTGCCAGCAGCTTGGTTGGGGGGTCGGAGGATGAAAAACTGTTTTTT. Translation: CASSLVGGSEDEKLFF.

V is TRBV29-1 and J is TRBJ2-3; possibly TRBD2 for D (6 bases). The CDR3 is 12 amino acids. V lost 4 bases and J 3 bases, leaving 8 bases between the germline ends. CDR1 is SQVTM, CDR2 ANQGSEA, per germline. The CDR3 DNA follows: TGCAGCGTTGTCGCGGGAACAGATACGCAGTATTTT. Protein sequence: CSVVAGTDTQYF.

This chain joins TRBV5-6 and TRBJ2-5; 8 bases line up with TRBD2. In germline, CDR1 is SGHDT, CDR2 YYEEEE. This CDR3 region has 15 residues. Unmatched junction bases numbered 3, after V lost 0 bases and J lost 2 bases. The CDR3: CASSLVRGVQETQYF. CDR3 bases: TGTGCCAGCAGCTTGGTGCGGGGGGTTCAAGAGACCCAGTACTTC. Based on the CDR3 plus reference TRBV5-6 and TRBJ2-5, the full variable domain is DAGVTQSPTHLIKTRGQQVTLRCSPKSGHDTVSWYQQALGQGPQFIFQYYEEEERQRGNFPDRFSGHQFPNYSSELNVNALLLGDSALYLCASSLVRGVQETQYFGPGTRLLVL.

The rearrangement uses TRBV27 and TRBJ1-5, with D possibly being TRBD1 (5 bases). Trimming shortened V by 1 base and J by 6 bases, and 13 bases separated the two germline ends. The CDR3 spans 15 residues. Germline V gives CDR1 MNHEY, CDR2 SMNVEV (reference sequence). The CDR3 DNA sequence: TGTGCCAGCAGTTTATGGCAGGGTGGCGGTCAGCCCCAGCATTTT. It codes for CASSLWQGGGQPQHF.

The chain uses TRBV7-2 and TRBJ2-7; D remains unclear. V was clipped by 3 bases and J by 7 bases, with 10 bases between them. CDR3 length: 12 residues. The germline V gene encodes CDR1 SGHTA and CDR2 FQGNSA. The CDR3 coding sequence is TGTGCCAGCAGCTTGGGTTTGTGGGAGCAGTACTTC. This sequence encodes CASSLGLWEQYF.

The rearrangement uses TRBV5-4 and TRBJ1-3; D is undetermined. This CDR3 has 13 amino acids. CDR1 is SGHNT and CDR2 is YYREEE in the germline V gene (reference sequence). V dropped 4 bases and J dropped 4 bases, with 9 bases sitting between them. The CDR3 sequence: CASSRGEGNTIYF. In nucleotides, the CDR3 is TGTGCCAGCAGCCGAGGCGAGGGAAACACCATATATTTT.

This rearrangement joins TRBV2 to TRBJ1-3; 7 bases are shared with TRBD1. The J segment lost 3 bases and the V segment lost 1 base, leaving 6 bases of the junction unmatched. Germline CDR1 is SNHLY and CDR2 is FYNNEI. There are 16 residues in the CDR3. In nucleotides, the CDR3 is TGTGCCAGCAGTGAAGGACAGGGAGGGCTTGGAAACACCATATATTTT. The encoded protein is CASSEGQGGLGNTIYF.

The chain joins TRBV28 to TRBJ2-1; 7 bases match TRBD2. The germline gives CDR1 MDHEN, CDR2 SYDVKM. J was trimmed by 8 bases and V by 2 bases; bases with no gene match: 0. The CDR3 is 12 amino acids. CDR3 amino acids: CASSLGRDEQFF. CDR3 nucleotide sequence: TGTGCCAGCAGTTTAGGGAGGGATGAGCAGTTCTTC.